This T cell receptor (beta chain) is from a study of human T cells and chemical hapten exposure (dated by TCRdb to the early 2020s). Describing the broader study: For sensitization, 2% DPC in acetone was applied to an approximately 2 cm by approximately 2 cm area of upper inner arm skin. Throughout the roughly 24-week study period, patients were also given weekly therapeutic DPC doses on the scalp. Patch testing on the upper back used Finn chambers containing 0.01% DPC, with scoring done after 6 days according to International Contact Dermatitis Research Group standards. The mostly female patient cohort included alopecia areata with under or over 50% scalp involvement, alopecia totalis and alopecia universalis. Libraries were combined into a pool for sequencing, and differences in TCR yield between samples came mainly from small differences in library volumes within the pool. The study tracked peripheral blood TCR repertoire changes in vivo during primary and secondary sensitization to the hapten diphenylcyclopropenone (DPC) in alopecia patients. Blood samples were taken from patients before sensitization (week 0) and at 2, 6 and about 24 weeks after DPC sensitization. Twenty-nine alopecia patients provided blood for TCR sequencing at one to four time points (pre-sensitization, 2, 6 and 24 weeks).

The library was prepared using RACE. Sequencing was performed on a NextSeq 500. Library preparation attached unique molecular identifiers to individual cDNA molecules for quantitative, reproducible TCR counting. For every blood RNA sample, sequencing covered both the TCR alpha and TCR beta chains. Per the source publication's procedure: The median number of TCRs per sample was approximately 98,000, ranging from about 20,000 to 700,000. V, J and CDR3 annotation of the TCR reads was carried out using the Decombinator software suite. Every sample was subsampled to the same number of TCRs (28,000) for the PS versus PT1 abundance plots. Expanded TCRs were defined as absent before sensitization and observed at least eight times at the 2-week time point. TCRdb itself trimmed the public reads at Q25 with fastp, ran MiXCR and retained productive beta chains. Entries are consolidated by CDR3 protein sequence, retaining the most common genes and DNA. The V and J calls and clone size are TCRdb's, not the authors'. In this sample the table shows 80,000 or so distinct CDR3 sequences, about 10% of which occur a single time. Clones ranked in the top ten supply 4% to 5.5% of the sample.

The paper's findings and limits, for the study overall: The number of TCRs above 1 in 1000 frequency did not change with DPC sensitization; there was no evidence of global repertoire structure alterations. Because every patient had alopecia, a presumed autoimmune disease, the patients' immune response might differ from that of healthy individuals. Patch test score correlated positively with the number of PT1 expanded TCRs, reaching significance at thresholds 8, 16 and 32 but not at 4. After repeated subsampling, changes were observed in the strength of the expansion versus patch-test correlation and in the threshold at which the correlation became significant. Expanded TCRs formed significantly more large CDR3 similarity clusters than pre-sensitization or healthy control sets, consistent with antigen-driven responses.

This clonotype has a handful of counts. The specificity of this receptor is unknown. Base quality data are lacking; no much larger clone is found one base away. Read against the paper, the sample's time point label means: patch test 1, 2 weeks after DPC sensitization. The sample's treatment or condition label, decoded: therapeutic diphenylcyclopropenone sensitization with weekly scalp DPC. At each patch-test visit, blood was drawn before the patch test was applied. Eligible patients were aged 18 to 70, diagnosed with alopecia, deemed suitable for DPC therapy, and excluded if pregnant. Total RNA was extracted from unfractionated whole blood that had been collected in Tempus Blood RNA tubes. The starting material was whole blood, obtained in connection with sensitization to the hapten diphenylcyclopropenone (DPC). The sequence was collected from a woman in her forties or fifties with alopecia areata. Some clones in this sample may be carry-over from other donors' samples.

The DNA sequence is given as TGTGCCAGTAGTGTCCTAGGTAGCTTGAATGGCTACACCTTC. Its coded protein is CASSVLGSLNGYTF. The receptor chain draws on TRBV19 and TRBJ1-2, with the D gene uncertain. The germline V gene (reference sequence) gives CDR1 as LNHDA and CDR2 as SQIVND. The junction shows trimming of 5 bases on V and 6 bases on J, plus 16 bases between the germline ends. Taken from cysteine to phenylalanine, the CDR3 has 14 residues. CDR3 DNA only is kept here, 42 bases in frame from base 1. The entire variable domain, with the stretches around the CDR3 drawn from the reference TRBV19 and TRBJ1-2 proteins, is DGGITQSPKYLFRKEGQNVTLSCEQNLNHDAMYWYRQDPGQGLRLIYYSQIVNDFQKGDIAEGYSVSREKKESFPLTVTSAQKNPTAFYLCASSVLGSLNGYTFGSGTRLTVV.